This TCR beta chain was sequenced during a study of vaccination effects on CD4 cells after COVID-19. Whole-study findings and limits: Recruitment yielded few convalescent patients, and the study had no early post-infection timepoints. Convalescent patients' post-vaccine spike repertoire was mostly distinct vaccine-induced clones. Vaccine- and infection-induced clones showed marked clonal contraction late following vaccination.

For this clone: Antigen: not known.

ViraFEST assay sequencing came after antigen-specific CD4+ T cells were expanded with viral peptide pools. Following 10 days of culture, CD4+ T cells were isolated. Their SARS-CoV-2 infection, verified by PCR, occurred between March and December 2020. About 2 million PBMC were seeded per well and grown in the presence of about 9.6 IU/ml IL-2 and around 11 ug/ml peptides. Clones were sequenced by immunoSEQ multiplex PCR, and TCRdb holds only the in-frame ones, with some missing. Of tens of thousands of clones in the sample, about 78% were seen once. The material was CD4+ T cells from PBMCs cultured with HCoV-NL63 spike peptides, obtained before COVID-19 vaccination. This sequence was found in a human donor who had a prior SARS-CoV-2 infection.

CDR3 nucleotide sequence: TGTGCCAGCAGCCAAGGCCCCCGGGACAGGTTCACAGATACGCAGTATTTT. Translated: CASSQGPRDRFTDTQYF. This chain links TRBV3-1 (or the pseudogene TRBV3-2) with TRBJ2-3, with 8 nucleotides matching TRBD1. This CDR3 has 17 residues. The junction had 8 bases not matched to a gene; V was cut back by 1 base and J by 2 bases. Germline CDR1 LGHDT, CDR2 YNNKEL (reference sequence).